The 25 T cell receptor beta chains below were found in one sample sequenced in a study of T cells in Graves' hyperthyroidism and ophthalmopathy. The investigators amplified TCR beta CDR3 regions from RNA transcripts. The HTBI primer set was used in a first-round RT-PCR of the TCR CDR3. TCRdb recomputed calls from the multiplex PCR reads with MiXCR, one row per CDR3 protein. The table includes just under 750,000 distinct CDR3 sequences, 35% detected once. Sequenced material: blood. These receptors were taken from a woman aged 40 to 49 with Graves' hyperthyroidism.

This clonotype was detected many times. V is TRBV7-2 and J is TRBJ1-2, with 8 positions matching TRBD1. V lost 2 bases and J lost 6; bases outside the gene matches: 5. The CDR3 has 14 residues. CDR1 is SGHTA, CDR2 FQGNSA, per germline. The CDR3 here is CASSLPGRGHGYTF. Here the CDR3 DNA reads TGTGCCAGCAGCTTACCAGGCAGGGGGCATGGCTACACCTTC.

The table lists this clonotype with a few counts. J is TRBJ1-5 and V is TRBV19; 7 bases line up with TRBD1. The germline V gene has CDR1 LNHDA and CDR2 SQIVND (reference sequence). The length of the CDR3 is 16 residues. The junction had 8 bases not matched to a gene; V was cut back by 2 bases and J by 4 bases. This CDR3 reads CASSIRRTGDNQPQHF. The CDR3 coding sequence is TGTGCCAGTAGTATACGCAGAACAGGGGATAATCAGCCCCAGCATTTT. The whole variable domain, filled in from reference TRBV19 and TRBJ1-5, reads DGGITQSPKYLFRKEGQNVTLSCEQNLNHDAMYWYRQDPGQGLRLIYYSQIVNDFQKGDIAEGYSVSREKKESFPLTVTSAQKNPTAFYLCASSIRRTGDNQPQHFGDGTRLSIL.

This chain links TRBV29-1 with TRBJ1-3; 7 positions match TRBD1. Germline V CDR1 and CDR2: SQVTM, ANQGSEA. The CDR3 runs to 13 residues. V shed 2 bases, J shed 3 bases, and the junction held 1 base outside the gene matches. In DNA form, the CDR3 reads TGCAGCGTTGAACAGGGGGTTGGAAACACCATATATTTT. Translation gives CSVEQGVGNTIYF.

This clonotype was picked up a small number of times. CDR3 in DNA: TGCAGCGTTGACGACGGGGAACAGACCCAGTACTTC. The encoded protein is CSVDDGEQTQYF. The chain uses TRBV29-1 and TRBJ2-5; tentatively, D is TRBD2 (5 bases). The CDR3 consists of 12 residues. The ends were cut back, 3 bases at V and 6 bases at J, with 11 bases in the middle. Per the germline V gene, CDR1 is SQVTM and CDR2 is ANQGSEA.

This clonotype was seen many times. The chain combines TRBV29-1 with TRBJ2-2, with D possibly TRBD1 on 6 matching bases. V was pared by 6 bases and J by 2 bases, with 13 bases between. Germline assignment: CDR1 SQVTM and CDR2 ANQGSEA. The CDR3 totals 14 residues. Written as DNA, the CDR3 is TGCAGCGTCCGACAGGCCTATAACACCGGGGAGCTGTTTTTT. Encoded protein: CSVRQAYNTGELFF.

The V call is TRBV19, the J call TRBJ2-7; D tentatively reads TRBD1 or TRBD2 (6 bases each). The germline CDR1 and CDR2 sequences are LNHDA and SQIVND (reference sequence). This CDR3 spans 17 amino acids. Between the trimmed V and J ends, which lost 6 bases and 4 bases, there was a span of 25 bases. In DNA, the CDR3 is TGTGCCAGTAGCAAAGGTGGGCTCGGTCGGGGGCAGTACGAGCAGTACTTC. Its protein is CASSKGGLGRGQYEQYF.

V usage is TRBV7-3 and J usage is TRBJ2-2; TRBD1 matches at 10 bases. The CDR3 sequence is 15 residues long. Germline lookup yields CDR1 SGHTA and CDR2 FQGTGA. The V segment lost 7 bases and the J segment 2 bases; nucleotides outside the gene matches: 4. The CDR3, as DNA: TGTGCCAGCAACCGGGACAGGGGTAACACCGGGGAGCTGTTTTTT. It translates to CASNRDRGNTGELFF.

This CDR3 is CASSPTPTSPKKYEQYF. The CDR3 DNA reads TGTGCCAGCAGCCCAACCCCAACCAGCCCCAAGAAGTACGAGCAGTACTTC. The chain uses TRBV14 and TRBJ2-7; D remains unclear. Trimming left V 4 bases short and J 4 bases short, with 23 bases between. CDR3 length equals 17 residues. Looked up from germline, CDR1 is SGHDN and CDR2 is FVKESK.

This clonotype turned up a few times. The rearrangement joins TRBV5-1 to TRBJ2-5; D gene ambiguous. The germline CDR1 and CDR2 sequences are SGHRS and YFSETQ. The CDR3 extends over 14 amino acids. Deletions cut 1 base from V and 1 base from J, with 8 bases between. The CDR3 bases are TGCGCCAGCAGCTTGAACCGTCGCCAAGAGACCCAGTACTTC. Protein: CASSLNRRQETQYF. The complete variable domain, with remaining parts taken from reference TRBV5-1 and TRBJ2-5, reads KAGVTQTPRYLIKTRGQQVTLSCSPISGHRSVSWYQQTPGQGLQFLFEYFSETQRNKGNFPGRFSGRQFSNSRSEMNVSTLELGDSALYLCASSLNRRQETQYFGPGTRLLVL.

The chain has TRBV20-1 and TRBJ2-3; 11 nucleotides line up with TRBD1. V dropped 4 bases and J dropped 4; count of bases not matched to a gene: 7. Germline V gives CDR1 DFQATT, CDR2 SNEGSKA (reference sequence). The CDR3 is 15 amino acids. The CDR3 reads CSATEGQGVSDTQYF. Written as DNA, the CDR3 is TGCAGTGCTACCGAGGGACAGGGGGTGTCAGATACGCAGTATTTT.

This chain joins TRBV5-3 and TRBJ2-7; either TRBD1 or TRBD2 may supply D (5 bases each). TRBV5-3 is treated as an ORF (open reading frame) with a function not yet certain. The CDR3 extends over 15 amino acids. The V gene lost 10 bases and the J gene lost 4 bases, with 24 bases spanning the gap. CDR3 sequence: CAWSAPQGPRYEQYF. CDR3 DNA: TGTGCCTGGAGTGCGCCGCAGGGACCCAGGTACGAGCAGTACTTC.

This clonotype was seen at least ten times. The rearrangement links TRBV24-1 to TRBJ1-2; D is perhaps TRBD1 (5 bases). The CDR3 has 13 residues. Germline loops: CDR1 KGHDR, CDR2 SFDVKD. V lost 4 bases, J lost 4 bases, and 9 bases lay in between. CDR3 sequence (DNA): TGTGCCACCAGTGAAAATGGGGGCTATGGCTACACCTTC. It codes for CATSENGGYGYTF.

At least ten counts were recorded for this clonotype. The chain combines TRBV19 with TRBJ1-2, with D perhaps matching TRBD1 (5 bases). The V end lost 3 bases, the J end lost 1 base, and 12 bases lay between the germline ends. Germline loops: CDR1 LNHDA, CDR2 SQIVND (reference sequence). CDR3 length: 15 amino acids. CDR3 nucleotides: TGTGCCAGTAGTATGGTTCAGGGAGGTAACTATGGCTACACCTTC. It yields the protein CASSMVQGGNYGYTF.

Regarding this clonotype: A much larger clone lies a single base off, so this may be a read error. The conserved closing phenylalanine or tryptophan is absent in this CDR3, likely reflecting a read error. The chain combines TRBV20-1 with TRBJ1-1, with no clear D. Deletions cut 2 bases from V and 1 base from J, with 8 bases between. This CDR3 has 13 residues. Germline V gene sequence: CDR1 DFQATT, CDR2 SNEGSKA (reference sequence). CDR3 sequence: CSARKDPNTEAFL. Written as DNA, the CDR3 is TGCAGTGCTAGAAAGGACCCGAACACTGAAGCTTTCCTT.

This clonotype was detected a few times. The chain employs TRBV6-1 and TRBJ2-5; TRBD1 agrees at 10 bases. The CDR3 covers 15 residues. Germline loops: CDR1 MNHNS, CDR2 SASEGT. The trim removed 4 bases at V and 4 bases at J, leaving 6 bases unmatched. The CDR3 sequence is CASSVGTGESETQYF. The CDR3 coding sequence is TGTGCCAGCAGTGTCGGGACAGGGGAGTCAGAGACCCAGTACTTC.

This clonotype was detected many times. The chain couples TRBV12-3 or TRBV12-4 to TRBJ1-2; possibly TRBD1 for D (6 bases). CDR3 length: 15 amino acids. The ends were cut back, 6 bases at V and 5 bases at J, with 19 bases in the middle. DNA of the CDR3: TGTGCCAGCAGCCTATATCTTACAGGGAGTTATGGCTACACCTTC. Translated: CASSLYLTGSYGYTF.

This clonotype appeared many times. This clone may be a read error of a much larger clone one base away. This rearrangement joins TRBV5-8 to TRBJ1-1; D remains unclear. The length of the CDR3 is 13 residues. CDR1 is SGHTS and CDR2 is YDEGEE in the germline V gene. Between the trimmed V and J ends, which lost 0 bases and 3 bases, there was a span of 6 bases. The CDR3 reads CASSLAWDTEAFF. The CDR3, as DNA: TGTGCCAGCAGCTTGGCGTGGGACACTGAAGCTTTCTTT.

The chain has TRBV13 and TRBJ2-7; D possibly matches TRBD1 or TRBD2 (6 bases each). CDR1 and CDR2 (germline): PRHDT, FYEKMQ (reference sequence). CDR3 length: 16 residues. The V end was cut by 2 bases, the J end by 2 bases, with 16 bases between. The CDR3 is CASSLSPTGGAYEQYF. As DNA, the CDR3 is TGTGCCAGCAGCTTATCCCCGACCGGGGGCGCCTACGAGCAGTACTTC.

CDR3 sequence reads: CASSLGFQGGTEAFF. For the CDR3, the DNA is TGTGCCAGCAGCTTAGGGTTCCAGGGGGGAACTGAAGCTTTCTTT. V usage is TRBV7-2 and J usage is TRBJ1-1, with TRBD1 matching over 7 bases. V lost 1 base and J lost 5; bases outside the gene matches: 7. CDR1 SGHTA and CDR2 FQGNSA come from the germline V gene. The CDR3 has 15 residues.

This clonotype was observed at least ten times. The J gene is TRBJ2-5, the V gene TRBV29-1; D remains unclear. There are 13 residues in the CDR3. The V end lost 3 bases, the J end lost 9 bases, and 17 bases lay between the germline ends. Germline-derived CDR1 and CDR2 are SQVTM and ANQGSEA. CDR3 nucleotide sequence: TGCAGCGTTGATGAGAAGGATCCGCTGTCCCAGTACTTC. This sequence encodes CSVDEKDPLSQYF.

Of note for this clonotype: A much bigger clone sits one base away, suggesting this may be a read error. J is TRBJ1-1 and V is TRBV6-5; maybe TRBD1 (5 bases). Trimming took 7 bases from V and 6 from J, leaving 15 bases between them. CDR1 is MNHEY and CDR2 is SVGAGI in the germline V gene. This CDR3 has 13 residues. CDR3 DNA sequence: TGTGCCAGCACCAACCCAGGGTCCGCTGAAGCTTTCTTT. This gives the protein CASTNPGSAEAFF.

In its sample, this clonotype was seen many times. The V gene is TRBV4-2, the J gene TRBJ2-7, with 11 bases identical to TRBD2. Germline loops: CDR1 LGHNA, CDR2 YNFKEQ. V lost 1 base, J lost 3 bases, and 2 bases stayed unmatched. The CDR3 has 15 residues. In DNA, the CDR3 is TGTGCCAGCAGCCAAGGGACTAGCGGGCTCTACGAGCAGTACTTC. It specifies CASSQGTSGLYEQYF.

This clonotype was found a few times. This sequence joins TRBV19 and TRBJ1-1, with D unclear. Germline V gene lookup returns CDR1 LNHDA and CDR2 SQIVND (reference sequence). This CDR3 contains 16 residues. V lost 0 bases, J lost 4 bases, and 15 bases lay in between. CDR3 in DNA: TGTGCCAGTAGTATAGATCCGAGGACCCAGGCCACTGAAGCTTTCTTT. Encoded protein: CASSIDPRTQATEAFF.

This clonotype was seen only a few times. The chain employs TRBV12-5 and TRBJ1-2; perhaps TRBD1 as D (5 bases). Germline values: CDR1 LGHNT, CDR2 FRNRAP. V shed 2 bases and J shed 7 bases, with 11 bases lying between them. CDR3 length equals 13 residues. For the CDR3, the DNA is TGTGCTAGTGGTTTGTCGGGGGAACGTGGCTACACCTTC. Protein product: CASGLSGERGYTF.

Worth noting for this clonotype: A much larger clonotype is one base distant, so this may be a read error. The chain carries TRBV9 and TRBJ2-7; 7 bases are shared with TRBD2. The CDR3 contains 13 residues. Germline V gives CDR1 SGDLS, CDR2 YYNGEE. The J segment lost 6 bases and the V segment lost 5 bases, leaving 8 bases of the junction unmatched. In DNA, the CDR3 is TGTGCCAGCAGTTTGACTAGCAGATGCGAGCAGTACTTC. This sequence encodes CASSLTSRCEQYF.